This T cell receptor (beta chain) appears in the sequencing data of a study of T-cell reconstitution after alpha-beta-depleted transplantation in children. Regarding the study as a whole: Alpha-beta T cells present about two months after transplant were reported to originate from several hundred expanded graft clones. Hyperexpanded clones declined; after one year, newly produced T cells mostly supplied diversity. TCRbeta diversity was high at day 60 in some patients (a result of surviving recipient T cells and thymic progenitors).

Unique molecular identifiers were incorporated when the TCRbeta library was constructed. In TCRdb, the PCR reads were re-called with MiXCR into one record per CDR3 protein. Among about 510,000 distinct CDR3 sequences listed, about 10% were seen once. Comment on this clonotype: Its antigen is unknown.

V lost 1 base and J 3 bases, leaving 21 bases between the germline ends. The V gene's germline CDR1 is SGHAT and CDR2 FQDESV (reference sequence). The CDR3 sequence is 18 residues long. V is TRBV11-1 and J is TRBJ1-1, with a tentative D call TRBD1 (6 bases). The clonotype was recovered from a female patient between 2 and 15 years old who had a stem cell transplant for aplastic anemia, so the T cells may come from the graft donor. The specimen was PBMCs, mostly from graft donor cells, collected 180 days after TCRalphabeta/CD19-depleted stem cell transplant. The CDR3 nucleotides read TGTGCCAGCAGCTTAGGAGGCGGGGGGGGCGGATTGCACACTGAAGCTTTCTTT. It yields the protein CASSLGGGGGGLHTEAFF.